The clone carrying this T cell receptor beta chain came up a few times. The authors amplified TCR beta CDR3 regions from RNA transcripts. RT-PCR with HTBI primers came first, then second-round multiplex PCR. TCRdb reprocessed the multiplex PCR reads with MiXCR, giving one entry per CDR3 protein. The sample holds 500,000 to 800,000 distinct CDR3 sequences, 35% to 50% seen once. The data were obtained in a study of Graves' ophthalmopathy and Graves' hyperthyroidism. Per germline, CDR1 MNHNY and CDR2 SVGAGI (reference sequence). Deletions cut 6 bases from V and 1 base from J, with 22 bases between. There are 17 residues in the CDR3. Moderately to severely active ophthalmopathy under 3 months, CAS at least 3, NOSPECS at least 4. Enrollment excluded any patients with other autoimmune diseases, uncontrolled infections, pregnancy or lactation. Diagnoses were established from clinical symptoms, serum thyroxine, TRAb, thyroid ultrasound and orbital computed tomography.

The clonotype comes from an adult man with Graves' ophthalmopathy. The V call is TRBV6-6, the J call TRBJ2-7; D possibly corresponds to TRBD1 (5 bases). Material: peripheral blood. The CDR3 loop reads CASRARQNSWVSYEQYF. The CDR3 nucleotides are TGTGCCAGCAGGGCCCGACAGAATAGTTGGGTATCCTACGAGCAGTACTTC.